The sequence of this T cell receptor (beta chain) was determined in a study of shared clonotypes between healthy human individuals. The wider study: Three CD4 naive, three CD4 memory, two CD8 naive and one CD8 memory plate were used per donor.

Notes on the study in general: Naive CD4 clonotype sharing across a few donors was roughly 5%.

Libraries were prepared by immunoSEQ multiplex PCR; TCRdb keeps only in-frame clonotypes and omits some of them. The repertoire holds 2 million to 2.5 million clones, with approximately 95% as singletons. This clone was counted a single time. Its target is unknown. Donors, healthy HIV-negative adults, lacked recent acute infections or vaccinations. The CDR3 is made up of 13 amino acids. The germline CDR1 and CDR2 sequences are MNHNS and SASEGT. Trimming removed 7 bases from V and 0 bases from J, with 7 bases in between. The chain is built from TRBV6-1 and TRBJ1-3; D is uncertain. This sequence originates from a man younger than 30 in good health. Some clones in this sample may be carry-over from other donors' samples. The sample was naive CD4+ T cells from PBMCs. Subset: CD45RA+ positively selected. The CDR3 region is CASILSSGNTIYF. The CDR3 coding sequence is TGTGCCAGCATTCTGAGCTCTGGAAACACCATATATTTT.